The 8 T cell receptor beta chains below all came from one sample that was sequenced in a study of cytomegalovirus exposure and HLA in healthy donors. With 60 Vbeta and 13 Jbeta primers, the PCR was carried out. Profiling relied on immunoSEQ multiplex PCR, and the TCRdb table lists in-frame clones only, not all of them. The repertoire holds under 150,000 clones, with about 75% as singletons. The sample was PBMCs. The receptors were sampled from a woman aged 25 to 39 in good health and CMV-seronegative.

As to this clone: The junction shows a germline mismatch at one end, possibly a read error. The chain has TRBV5-1 and TRBJ2-2; the match to TRBD1 covers 7 bases. Looked up from germline, CDR1 is SGHRS and CDR2 is YFSETQ. The CDR3 is 15 residues long. In DNA, the CDR3 is TGCGCCAGCAGCTCGGGACAGCGGAACGCCGGGGAGCTGTTTTTT. Translated: CASSSGQRNAGELFF.

This clone has only one observation. The chain combines TRBV2 with TRBJ2-3; maybe TRBD1 (7 bases). CDR1 is SNHLY, CDR2 FYNNEI, per germline. With 6 bases removed from V and 3 bases from J, the gap between germline ends came to 16 bases. The CDR3 covers 15 residues. In DNA form, the CDR3 reads TGTGCCAGCAGCAGGGGGGCGCCGAGAACAGATACGCAGTATTTT. Protein: CASSRGAPRTDTQYF.

This clone was seen once. The chain links TRBV9 to TRBJ1-1; the D gene is possibly TRBD1 (6 bases). This CDR3 spans 15 amino acids. Germline CDR1 and CDR2: SGDLS and YYNGEE. V lost 3 bases, J lost 0 bases, and 12 bases lay in between. CDR3 in DNA: TGTGCCAGCAGCGCGAGACAGGACATGAACACTGAAGCTTTCTTT. The encoded protein is CASSARQDMNTEAFF.

A note on this clone: Other DNA sequences in this specimen translate into the identical CDR3. The chain recombines TRBV5-1 with TRBJ1-2; 8 bases are shared with TRBD1. The CDR3 covers 14 residues. V was clipped by 0 bases and J by 2 bases; unmatched bases: 0. CDR1 is SGHRS, CDR2 YFSETQ, per germline. The DNA of the CDR3 is TGCGCCAGCAGCTTGGGACAGGGGAACTATGGCTACACCTTC. Its translation is CASSLGQGNYGYTF.

This chain connects TRBV27 to TRBJ1-2, with 8 bases lining up with TRBD1. Germline CDR1 is MNHEY and CDR2 is SMNVEV (reference sequence). V lost 4 bases and J lost 0; bases outside the gene matches: 7. CDR3 length equals 16 residues. The CDR3 reads CASSWDRTGTNYGYTF. In nucleotides, the CDR3 is TGTGCCAGCAGTTGGGATCGGACAGGGACTAACTATGGCTACACCTTC.

The V gene is TRBV11-1, the J gene TRBJ1-5; TRBD1 might be the D (5 bases). The CDR3 length is 13 residues. Germline V gives CDR1 SGHAT, CDR2 FQDESV (reference sequence). Trimming cost V 3 bases and J 7 bases, with 10 bases left between them. The DNA for the CDR3 is TGTGCCAGCAGCTTGGGGAGGGGCCAGCCCCAGCATTTT. As protein: CASSLGRGQPQHF.

V usage is TRBV25-1 and J usage is TRBJ1-1; TRBD1 matches at 9 bases. From germline, CDR1 is MGHDK and CDR2 SYGVNS. This CDR3 comprises 18 residues. V shed 5 bases and J 4 bases; nucleotides not matched to a gene: 17. CDR3 coding DNA: TGTGCCAGCAGTCCGTCTCTTATGTCGGGACAGGGAATCACTGAAGCTTTCTTT. This translates into CASSPSLMSGQGITEAFF.

The V call is TRBV6-1, the J call TRBJ1-2; possibly TRBD1 for D (6 bases). Trimming removed 0 bases at V and 2 bases at J, with 16 bases between. The length of the CDR3 is 17 residues. Germline V gene lookup returns CDR1 MNHNS and CDR2 SASEGT. The CDR3 region has the DNA TGTGCCAGCAGTGAAGCGCCCGGACAGCTTATAAACTATGGCTACACCTTC. Encoded protein: CASSEAPGQLINYGYTF.